This T cell receptor beta chain stems from a study of OX40 agonist ivuxolimab in advanced cancers. Per germline, CDR1 SQVTM and CDR2 ANQGSEA. The V and J ends lost 2 bases and 5 bases respectively, with 19 bases between them. This CDR3 is 15 amino acids long. Anyone with autoimmune disease history or systemic immunosuppression was excluded. The data were produced by immunoSEQ multiplex PCR, yet TCRdb's version contains in-frame clones alone and is incomplete. The top ten clones hold approximately 18% of a sample with about 59,000 clones, 85% to 95% of them seen once. Material: CD4+ or CD8+ T cells sorted from blood, obtained in a trial of the OX40 agonist ivuxolimab. The origin of this receptor is an adult with an advanced solid tumor such as melanoma, head and neck, liver or kidney cancer. The chain links TRBV29-1 to TRBJ2-7, with a weak D call TRBD2 (5 bases). The CDR3 loop reads CSVESWAGGANEQYF. CDR3 in DNA: TGCAGCGTTGAATCTTGGGCGGGTGGTGCGAACGAGCAGTACTTC.